This entry describes one TCR beta chain. Sequencing used immunoSEQ multiplex PCR; TCRdb keeps in-frame clones, though not all of them. The table includes hundreds of thousands of clones, under 95% detected once. The sample originates from a study of T cell responses to AZD1222 COVID-19 vaccine. Germline values: CDR1 MGHRA, CDR2 YSYEKL. The CDR3 totals 17 residues. With V trimmed by 1 base and J by 7 bases, 10 bases remained unmatched. V is TRBV4-1 and J is TRBJ2-2; TRBD2 matches at 9 bases. The material was peripheral blood, obtained on day 0 of MenACWY control vaccination. The TCR originated in an adult in good health. The CDR3 DNA is TGCGCCAGCAGCCAAGGATCGAGGCTAGCGGGGATCGGGGAGCTGTTTTTT. Amino acids: CASSQGSRLAGIGELFF.